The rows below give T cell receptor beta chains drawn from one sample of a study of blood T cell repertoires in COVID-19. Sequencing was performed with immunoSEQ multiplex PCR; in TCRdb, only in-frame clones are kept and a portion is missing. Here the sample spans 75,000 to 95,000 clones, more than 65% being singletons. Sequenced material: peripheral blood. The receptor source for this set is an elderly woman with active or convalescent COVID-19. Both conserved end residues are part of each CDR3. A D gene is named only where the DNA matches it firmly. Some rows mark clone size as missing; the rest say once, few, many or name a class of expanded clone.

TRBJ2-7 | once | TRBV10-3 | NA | TGTGCCATCAGTGGTGGCGTGAGAGTGCCTGGGGCGTGGGAGCAGTACTTC | CAISGGVRVPGAWEQYF
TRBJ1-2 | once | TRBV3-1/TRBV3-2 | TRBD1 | TGTGCCAGCAGCCCGGGACAGTTGTTATGGCGGGGCTACACCTTC | CASSPGQLLWRGYTF
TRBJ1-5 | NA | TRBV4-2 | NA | TGTGCCAGCAGCCAAGATATAGGAGTCAATAGCAATCAGCCCCAGCATTTT | CASSQDIGVNSNQPQHF
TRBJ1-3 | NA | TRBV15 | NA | TGTGCCACCAGCAGAGGGCGAGAGGCTGGAAACACCATATATTTT | CATSRGREAGNTIYF
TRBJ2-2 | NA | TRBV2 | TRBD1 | TGTGCCAGCAGCCGGGACAGGGGATCCGGGGAGCTGTTTTTT | CASSRDRGSGELFF
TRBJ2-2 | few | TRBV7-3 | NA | TGTGCCAGCAGCTTGGGCAAAAACACCGGGGAGCTGTTTTTT | CASSLGKNTGELFF
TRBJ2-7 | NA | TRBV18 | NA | TGTGCCAGCTCACCGGCGGGGACTCTACCCAGGGAGCAGTACTTC | CASSPAGTLPREQYF
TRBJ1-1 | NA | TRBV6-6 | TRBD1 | TGTGCCAGCAGTTACCTGACAGGGAGCACTGAAGCTTTCTTT | CASSYLTGSTEAFF
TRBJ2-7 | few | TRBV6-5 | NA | TGTGCCAGCAGTTCTCTCTCCTACGAGCAGTACTTC | CASSSLSYEQYF
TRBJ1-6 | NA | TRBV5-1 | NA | TGCGCCAGCAGCGCTAACCAAGCCTATAATTCACCCCTCCACTTT | CASSANQAYNSPLHF
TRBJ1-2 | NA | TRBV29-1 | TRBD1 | TGCAGCGTCGCAGGGGGCGGGTATGGCTACACCTTC | CSVAGGGYGYTF
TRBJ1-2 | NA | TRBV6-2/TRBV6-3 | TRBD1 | TGTGCCAGCAGCTTTAGCTGGACAGGACCTAACTATGGCTACACCTTC | CASSFSWTGPNYGYTF
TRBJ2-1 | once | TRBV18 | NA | TGTGCCAGCTCACCACCCGTAGTGCAGCGCAATGAGCAGTTCTTC | CASSPPVVQRNEQFF
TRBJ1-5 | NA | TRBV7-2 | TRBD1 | TGTGCCAGCAGCTCCGACAGGGTTGAGGGCTATAGCAATCAGCCCCAGCATTTT | CASSSDRVEGYSNQPQHF
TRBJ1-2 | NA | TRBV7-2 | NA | TGTGCCAGCAGCTTACTGAGCATCAACTATGGCTACACCTTC | CASSLLSINYGYTF
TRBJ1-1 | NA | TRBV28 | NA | TGTGCCAGCAGTGCCTGGACAGATCCGAACACTGAAGCTTTCTTT | CASSAWTDPNTEAFF
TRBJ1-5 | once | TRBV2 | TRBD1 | TGTGCCAGCAGCTCTGGCAGGGGGCGGAAACAGCCCCAGCATTTT | CASSSGRGRKQPQHF
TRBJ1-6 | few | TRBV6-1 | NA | TGTGCCAGCAGTGAATTGGTACATTCTCCCCTCCACTTT | CASSELVHSPLHF
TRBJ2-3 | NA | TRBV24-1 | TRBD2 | TGTGCCACGGGACTAGCGGGCACAGATACGCAGTATTTT | CATGLAGTDTQYF
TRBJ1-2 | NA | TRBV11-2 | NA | TGTGCCAGCAGCTTAGGGCAGGGTAACTATGGCTACACCTTC | CASSLGQGNYGYTF
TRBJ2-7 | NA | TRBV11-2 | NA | TGTGCCAGCAGCTCCCAACCGGGACAATGGGGTTACTTC | CASSSQPGQWGYF
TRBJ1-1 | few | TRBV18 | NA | TGTGCCAGCTCACCGATTGGACAGTTTAACACTGAAGCTTTCTTT | CASSPIGQFNTEAFF
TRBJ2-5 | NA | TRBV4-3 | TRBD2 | TGCGCCAGCAGCCAAGATGGGGGGAACCTGCGGGGGCAAGAGACCCAGTACTTC | CASSQDGGNLRGQETQYF